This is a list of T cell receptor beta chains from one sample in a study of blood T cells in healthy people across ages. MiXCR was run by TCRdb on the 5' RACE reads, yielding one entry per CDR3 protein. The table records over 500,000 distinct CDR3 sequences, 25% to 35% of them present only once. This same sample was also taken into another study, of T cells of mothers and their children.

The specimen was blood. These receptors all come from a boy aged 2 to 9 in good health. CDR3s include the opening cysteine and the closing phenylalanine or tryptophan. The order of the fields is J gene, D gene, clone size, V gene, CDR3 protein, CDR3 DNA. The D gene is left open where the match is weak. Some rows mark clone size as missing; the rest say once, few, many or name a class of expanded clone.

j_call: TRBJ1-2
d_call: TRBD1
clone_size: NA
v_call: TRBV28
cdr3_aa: CASSFEKQGARGYTF
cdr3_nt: TGTGCCAGCAGTTTTGAGAAACAGGGGGCGCGTGGCTACACCTTC

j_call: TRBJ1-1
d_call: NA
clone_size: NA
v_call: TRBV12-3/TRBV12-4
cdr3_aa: CASSDPRGLNTEAFF
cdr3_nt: TGTGCCAGCAGTGATCCGAGGGGCCTGAACACTGAAGCTTTCTTT

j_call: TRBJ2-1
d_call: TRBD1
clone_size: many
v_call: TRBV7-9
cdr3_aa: CASSSRDREVNEQFF
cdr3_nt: TGTGCCAGCAGCTCACGGGACAGGGAGGTCAATGAGCAGTTCTTC

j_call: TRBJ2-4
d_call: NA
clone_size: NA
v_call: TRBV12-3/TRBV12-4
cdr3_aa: CASISGGLAKNIQYF
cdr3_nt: TGTGCCAGCATCTCCGGGGGACTGGCCAAAAACATTCAGTACTTC

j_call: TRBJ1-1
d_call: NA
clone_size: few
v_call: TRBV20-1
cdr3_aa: CSARVGGVSTEAFF
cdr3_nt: TGCAGTGCTAGAGTAGGGGGGGTATCCACTGAAGCTTTCTTT

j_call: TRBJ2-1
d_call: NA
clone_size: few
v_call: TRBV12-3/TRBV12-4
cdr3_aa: CASSLAGITYNEQFF
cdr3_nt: TGTGCCAGCAGTTTAGCCGGGATTACCTACAATGAGCAGTTCTTC

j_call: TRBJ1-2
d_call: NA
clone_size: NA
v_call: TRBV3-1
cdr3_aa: CASSRSQGSNYGYTF
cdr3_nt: TGTGCCAGCAGCCGGTCCCAGGGGTCTAACTATGGCTACACCTTC

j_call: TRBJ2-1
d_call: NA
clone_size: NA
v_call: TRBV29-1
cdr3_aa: CSAEGVFSGWNEQFF
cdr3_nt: TGCAGCGCTGAGGGGGTCTTCTCAGGTTGGAATGAGCAGTTCTTC

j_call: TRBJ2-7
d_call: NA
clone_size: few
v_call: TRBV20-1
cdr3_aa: CSAARGPGESSYEQYF
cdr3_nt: TGCAGTGCTGCCAGAGGTCCAGGGGAAAGCTCCTACGAGCAGTACTTC

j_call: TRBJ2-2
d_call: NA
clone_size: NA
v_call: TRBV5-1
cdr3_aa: CASSGNSLTGELFF
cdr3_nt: TGCGCCAGCAGCGGGAACAGCCTAACCGGGGAGCTGTTTTTT

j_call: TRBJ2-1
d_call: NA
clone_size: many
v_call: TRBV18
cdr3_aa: CASSPPSGGVGNEQFF
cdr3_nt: TGTGCCAGCTCACCACCGTCGGGGGGCGTCGGCAATGAGCAGTTCTTC

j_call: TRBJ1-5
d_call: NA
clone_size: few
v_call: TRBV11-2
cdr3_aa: CASSQGLPSNQPQHF
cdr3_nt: TGTGCCAGCAGCCAGGGTCTTCCAAGCAATCAGCCCCAGCATTTT

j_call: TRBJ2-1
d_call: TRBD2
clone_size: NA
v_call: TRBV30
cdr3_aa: CAWSVQSGGRSYNEQFF
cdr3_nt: TGTGCCTGGAGTGTCCAAAGCGGGGGTCGCTCCTACAATGAGCAGTTCTTC

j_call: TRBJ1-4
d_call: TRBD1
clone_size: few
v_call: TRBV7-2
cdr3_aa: CASSPDRAEKLFF
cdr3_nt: TGTGCCAGCAGCCCGGACAGGGCAGAAAAACTGTTTTTT

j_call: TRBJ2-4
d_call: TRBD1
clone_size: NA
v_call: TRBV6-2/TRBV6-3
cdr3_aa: CATSTGTYIQYF
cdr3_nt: TGTGCCACGTCGACAGGGACGTACATTCAGTACTTC

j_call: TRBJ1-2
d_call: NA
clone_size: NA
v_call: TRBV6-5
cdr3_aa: CASSYGARLNYGYTF
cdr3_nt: TGTGCCAGCAGTTACGGGGCCAGACTAAACTATGGCTACACCTTC

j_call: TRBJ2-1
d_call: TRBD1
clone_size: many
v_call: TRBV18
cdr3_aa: CASSRQGSYNEQFF
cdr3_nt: TGTGCCAGCTCGCGACAGGGGTCCTACAATGAGCAGTTCTTC

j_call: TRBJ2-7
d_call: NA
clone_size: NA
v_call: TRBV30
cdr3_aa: CARRGGNYEQYF
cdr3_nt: TGTGCCCGCAGGGGAGGGAACTACGAGCAGTACTTC

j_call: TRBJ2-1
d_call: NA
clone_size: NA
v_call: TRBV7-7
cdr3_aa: CASSLGTGYEQFF
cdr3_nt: TGTGCTAGCAGTTTGGGGACGGGCTACGAGCAGTTCTTC

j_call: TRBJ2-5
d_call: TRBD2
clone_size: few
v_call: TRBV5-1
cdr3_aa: CASSLTLAVQETQYF
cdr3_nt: TGCGCCAGCAGCTTGACACTAGCGGTCCAAGAGACCCAGTACTTC

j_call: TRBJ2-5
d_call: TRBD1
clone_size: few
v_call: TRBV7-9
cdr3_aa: CASSFPQGVRGETQYF
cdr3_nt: TGTGCCAGCAGCTTCCCGCAGGGGGTCAGGGGAGAGACCCAGTACTTC

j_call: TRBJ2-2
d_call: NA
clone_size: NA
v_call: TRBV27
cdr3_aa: CASSPRQGELFF
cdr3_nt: TGTGCCAGCAGTCCCCGACAGGGGGAGCTGTTTTTT

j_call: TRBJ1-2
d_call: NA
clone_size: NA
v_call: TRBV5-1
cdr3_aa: CASSLGTTGYSNYGYTF
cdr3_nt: TGCGCCAGCAGCCTTGGAACGACAGGCTATTCTAACTATGGCTACACCTTC

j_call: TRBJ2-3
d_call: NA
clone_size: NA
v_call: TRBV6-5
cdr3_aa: CASSTPKGTQYF
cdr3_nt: TGTGCCAGCAGTACCCCAAAGGGAACGCAGTATTTT

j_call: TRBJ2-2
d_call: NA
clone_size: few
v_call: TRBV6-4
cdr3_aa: CASSDSPETGELFF
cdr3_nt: TGTGCCAGCAGTGACTCGCCCGAAACCGGGGAGCTGTTTTTT

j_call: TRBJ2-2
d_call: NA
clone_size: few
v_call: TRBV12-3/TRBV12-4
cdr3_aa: CASSLGRSGRTGELFF
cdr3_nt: TGTGCCAGCAGCCTTGGGAGGTCAGGGAGGACCGGGGAGCTGTTTTTT

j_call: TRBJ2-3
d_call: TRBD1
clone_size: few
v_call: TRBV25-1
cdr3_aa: CASSPGQGVLDTQYF
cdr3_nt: TGTGCCAGCAGTCCGGGACAGGGGGTTTTAGATACGCAGTATTTT

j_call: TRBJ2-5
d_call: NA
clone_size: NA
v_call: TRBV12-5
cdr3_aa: CASGFQGVETQYF
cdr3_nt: TGTGCTAGTGGTTTCCAGGGAGTGGAGACCCAGTACTTC

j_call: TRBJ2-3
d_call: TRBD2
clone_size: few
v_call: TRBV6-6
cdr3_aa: CASILSGDTDTQYF
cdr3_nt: TGTGCCAGCATTCTTAGCGGGGACACAGATACGCAGTATTTT

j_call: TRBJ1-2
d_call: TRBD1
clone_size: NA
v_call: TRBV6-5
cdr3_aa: CASSYSGTGAHYGYTF
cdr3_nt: TGTGCCAGCAGTTACTCGGGGACAGGGGCCCACTATGGCTACACCTTC

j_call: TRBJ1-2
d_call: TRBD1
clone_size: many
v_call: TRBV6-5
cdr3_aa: CASSYGDRDGYTF
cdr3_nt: TGTGCCAGCAGTTACGGGGACAGGGACGGCTACACCTTC

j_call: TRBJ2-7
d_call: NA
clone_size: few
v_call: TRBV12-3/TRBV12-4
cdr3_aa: CASSLIRDGSEQYF
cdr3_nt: TGTGCCAGCAGTTTAATCAGGGATGGGAGCGAGCAGTACTTC

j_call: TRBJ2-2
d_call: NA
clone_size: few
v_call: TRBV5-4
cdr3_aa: CASSFSSGELFF
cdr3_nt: TGTGCCAGCAGCTTCTCTTCCGGGGAGCTGTTTTTT

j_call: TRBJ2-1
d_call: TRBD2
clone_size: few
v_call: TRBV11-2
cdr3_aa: CASSEGLAGGQDEQFF
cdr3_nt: TGTGCCAGCAGCGAAGGACTAGCGGGAGGTCAGGATGAGCAGTTCTTC

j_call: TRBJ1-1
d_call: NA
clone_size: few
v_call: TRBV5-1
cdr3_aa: CASSPSQGTTEAFF
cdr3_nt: TGCGCCAGCAGCCCGTCCCAGGGGACCACTGAAGCTTTCTTT

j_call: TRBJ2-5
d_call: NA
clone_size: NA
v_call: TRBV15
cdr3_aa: CATSRDDTGKETQYF
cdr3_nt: TGTGCCACCAGCAGAGATGACACAGGGAAAGAGACCCAGTACTTC

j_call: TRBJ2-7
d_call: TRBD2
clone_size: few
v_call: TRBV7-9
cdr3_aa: CASRKREIDEQYF
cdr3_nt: TGTGCCAGCAGAAAGCGGGAGATCGACGAGCAGTACTTC

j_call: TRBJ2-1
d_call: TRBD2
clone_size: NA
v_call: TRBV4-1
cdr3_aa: CASSQDGLAGGLYNEQFF
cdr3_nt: TGCGCCAGCAGCCAAGATGGACTAGCGGGAGGGCTCTACAATGAGCAGTTCTTC

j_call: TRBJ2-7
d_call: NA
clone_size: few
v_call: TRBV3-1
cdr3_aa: CASSQGELIFNYEQYF
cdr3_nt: TGTGCCAGCAGCCAAGGTGAACTGATCTTCAACTACGAGCAGTACTTC

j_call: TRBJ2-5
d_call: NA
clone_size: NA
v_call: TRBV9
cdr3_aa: CASSPRGSGGGQSQETQYF
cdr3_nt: TGTGCCAGCAGCCCTCGGGGTTCGGGAGGTGGACAGTCCCAAGAGACCCAGTACTTC

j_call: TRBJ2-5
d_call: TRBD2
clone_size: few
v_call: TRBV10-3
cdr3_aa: CAISDRLAGQETQYF
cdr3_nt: TGTGCCATCAGTGATCGACTAGCGGGGCAAGAGACCCAGTACTTC

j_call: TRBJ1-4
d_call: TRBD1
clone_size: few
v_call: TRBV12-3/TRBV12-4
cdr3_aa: CASSAFRGPGEKLFF
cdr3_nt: TGTGCCAGCAGTGCCTTCAGGGGGCCGGGTGAAAAACTGTTTTTT

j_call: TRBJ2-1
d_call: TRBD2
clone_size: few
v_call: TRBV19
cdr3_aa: CASKDGGSYNEQFF
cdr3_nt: TGTGCCAGTAAAGACGGGGGGTCCTACAATGAGCAGTTCTTC

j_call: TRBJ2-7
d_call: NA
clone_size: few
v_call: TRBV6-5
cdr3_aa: CASSYARADYEQYF
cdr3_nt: TGTGCCAGCAGTTACGCCAGGGCGGATTACGAGCAGTACTTC

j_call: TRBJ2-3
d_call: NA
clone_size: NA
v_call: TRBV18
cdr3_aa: CASSPSPWATQIQYF
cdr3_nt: TGTGCCAGCTCACCTTCACCTTGGGCGACGCAGATACAGTATTTT

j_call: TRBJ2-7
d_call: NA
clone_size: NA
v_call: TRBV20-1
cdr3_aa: CSARSSGYEQYF
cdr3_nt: TGCAGTGCTAGATCTAGTGGCTACGAGCAGTACTTC

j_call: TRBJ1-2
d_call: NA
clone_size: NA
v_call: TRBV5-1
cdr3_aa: CASSFRDGEGYTF
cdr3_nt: TGCGCCAGCAGCTTTAGGGATGGGGAAGGCTACACCTTC

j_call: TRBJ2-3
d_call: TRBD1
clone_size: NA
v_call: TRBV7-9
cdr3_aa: CASSDRVRTDTQYF
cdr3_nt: TGTGCCAGCAGCGACAGGGTCCGCACAGATACGCAGTATTTT

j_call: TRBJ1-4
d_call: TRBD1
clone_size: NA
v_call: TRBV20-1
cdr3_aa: CSATRTGGLNEKLFF
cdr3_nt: TGCAGTGCTACCCGGACAGGGGGCCTTAATGAAAAACTGTTTTTT

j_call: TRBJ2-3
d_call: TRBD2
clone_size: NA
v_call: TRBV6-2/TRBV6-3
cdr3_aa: CASNLGGSTDTQYF
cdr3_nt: TGTGCCAGCAACCTCGGGGGGTCCACAGATACGCAGTATTTT

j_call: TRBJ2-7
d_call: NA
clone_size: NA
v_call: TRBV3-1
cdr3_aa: CASSQDGTPSYEQYF
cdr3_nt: TGTGCCAGCAGCCAAGATGGTACCCCCTCCTACGAGCAGTACTTC

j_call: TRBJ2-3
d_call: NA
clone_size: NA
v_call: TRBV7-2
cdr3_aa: CASSLRGGGRAPDTQYF
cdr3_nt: TGTGCCAGCAGCTTAAGGGGTGGGGGACGGGCGCCAGATACGCAGTATTTT

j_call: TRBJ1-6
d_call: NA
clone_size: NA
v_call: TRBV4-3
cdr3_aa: CASSQEGRGRNSPLHF
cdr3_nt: TGCGCCAGCAGCCAAGAGGGGAGGGGCAGGAATTCACCCCTCCACTTT

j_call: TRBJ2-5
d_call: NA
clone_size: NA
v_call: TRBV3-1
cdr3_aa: CASSPGTEATQYF
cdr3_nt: TGTGCCAGCAGCCCAGGGACGGAGGCGACCCAGTACTTC

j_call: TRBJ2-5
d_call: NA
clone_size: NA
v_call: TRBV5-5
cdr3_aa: CASSRQGLEETQYF
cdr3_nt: TGTGCCAGCAGCCGACAGGGACTAGAAGAGACCCAGTACTTC